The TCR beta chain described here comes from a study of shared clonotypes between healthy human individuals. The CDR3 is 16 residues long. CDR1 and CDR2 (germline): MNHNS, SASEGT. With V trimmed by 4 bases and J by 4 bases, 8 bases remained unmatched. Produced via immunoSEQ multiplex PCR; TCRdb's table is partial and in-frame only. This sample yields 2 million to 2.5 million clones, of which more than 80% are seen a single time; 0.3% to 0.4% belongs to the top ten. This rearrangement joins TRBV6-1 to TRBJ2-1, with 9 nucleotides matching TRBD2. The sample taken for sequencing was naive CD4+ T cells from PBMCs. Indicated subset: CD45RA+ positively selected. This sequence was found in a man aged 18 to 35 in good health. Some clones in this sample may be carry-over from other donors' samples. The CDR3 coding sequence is TGTGCCAGCAGTGGGGGGTCGAGCGGGAGGTACAATGAGCAGTTCTTC. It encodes CASSGGSSGRYNEQFF.